The clone carrying this T cell receptor (beta chain) was counted at least ten times. Its specificity is unknown. The data stem from a study of T-cell memory formation after mild COVID-19. Study-wide background: There were largely donor-specific TCR clusters.

Study findings and constraints: CM and EM subsets held most contracting CD4+ clones; EMRA held CD8+ ones.

The CDR3 extends over 20 amino acids. V was pared by 4 bases and J by 3 bases, with 19 bases of the junction left unmatched. From germline, CDR1 is SGHVS and CDR2 FQNEAQ. Using constant-segment primers, 5'RACE produced TCR alpha and TCR beta cDNA libraries carrying sample barcodes and UMIs. MiXCR was run by TCRdb on the 5' RACE reads, yielding one entry per CDR3 protein. The sample includes fewer than 40,000 distinct CDR3 sequences, about an eighth of them seen just once. This TCR was sampled from a man between 18 and 29 years old who had mild COVID-19 (a few samples of this study predate the infection). Cell type and time point are not known. J is TRBJ2-3 and V is TRBV7-8; 10 bases line up with TRBD2. Sequencing was performed on PBMCs or a T cell subset sorted from them (not recorded which). Written as DNA, the CDR3 is TGTGCCAGCAGCTCCAGGATGTCTAGCGGGGGCCTCATGGTAACAGATACGCAGTATTTT. Translation: CASSSRMSSGGLMVTDTQYF.